Each of the 23 T cell receptor beta chains below was sequenced from the same sample in a study of blood T cell repertoires in COVID-19. Libraries were prepared by immunoSEQ multiplex PCR; TCRdb keeps only in-frame clonotypes and omits some of them. Of approximately 52,000 clones listed, 90% are singletons. Material for sequencing was peripheral blood. The source of these receptors is a human donor in a cohort sampled during active COVID-19.

V is TRBV30 and J is TRBJ2-3; D gene uncertain. Germline V gives CDR1 GTSNPN, CDR2 SVGIG (reference sequence). V was clipped by 0 bases and J by 2 bases, with 9 bases between them. The CDR3 has 14 amino acids. The chain's CDR3 is CAWSVSRLTDTQYF. The CDR3 coding sequence is TGTGCCTGGAGTGTAAGCCGACTCACAGATACGCAGTATTTT. Full variable domain (missing parts from reference TRBV30 and TRBJ2-3): SQTIHQWPATLVQPVGSPLSLECTVEGTSNPNLYWYRQAAGRGLQLLFYSVGIGQISSEVPQNLSASRPQDRQFILSSKKLLLSDSGFYLCAWSVSRLTDTQYFGPGTRLTVL.

The V gene is TRBV28, the J gene TRBJ1-2, with 9 bases that match TRBD1. CDR3 size: 14 residues. The junction had 9 bases not matched to a gene; V was cut back by 7 bases and J by 6 bases. Per germline, CDR1 MDHEN and CDR2 SYDVKM. CDR3 residues: CASTGTGKYHGYTF. The CDR3 DNA reads as TGTGCCAGCACTGGGACAGGGAAATATCATGGCTACACCTTC.

The chain carries TRBV27 and TRBJ1-5; D is ambiguous. V dropped 6 bases and J dropped 2 bases, with 20 bases sitting between them. The CDR3 has 17 residues. CDR1 and CDR2 from the germline V gene are MNHEY and SMNVEV (reference sequence). In nucleotides, the CDR3 is TGTGCCAGCAGACACCCGACCCAAGGCGGGGGCAATCAGCCCCAGCATTTT. Its protein product is CASRHPTQGGGNQPQHF.

This clone showed up just once. The chain links TRBV5-1 to TRBJ2-3; D perhaps matches TRBD1 (6 bases). The CDR3 loop spans 14 amino acids. Per germline, CDR1 SGHRS and CDR2 YFSETQ. Trimming pared 4 bases from V and 6 bases from J, leaving 15 bases between. Written as DNA, the CDR3 is TGCGCCAGCAGCGCACAGGGTGTGGCTGATACGCAGTATTTT. It translates to CASSAQGVADTQYF.

The rearrangement joins TRBV5-5 to TRBJ2-7; D is unclear. The CDR3 extends over 15 amino acids. V shed 0 bases and J shed 9 bases, with 19 bases lying between them. Germline CDR1 is SGHKS and CDR2 is YYEKEE (reference sequence). The DNA of the CDR3 is TGTGCCAGCAGCTTGGGAGCAGACATCCTACGTGGGCAGTACTTC. Residues: CASSLGADILRGQYF.

This sequence joins TRBV15 and TRBJ1-5; tentatively, D is TRBD1 (6 bases). Germline CDR1 reads LNHNV; CDR2 reads YYDKDF (reference sequence). The CDR3 spans 15 residues. Between the trimmed V and J ends, which lost 1 base and 0 bases, there was a span of 7 bases. The CDR3 loop is CATSRGTVSNQPQHF. The CDR3 nucleotides are TGTGCCACCAGCAGAGGGACAGTTAGCAATCAGCCCCAGCATTTT.

This chain joins TRBV15 and TRBJ2-1; D remains ambiguous. CDR1 and CDR2 from the germline V gene are LNHNV and YYDKDF (reference sequence). The CDR3 is made up of 13 amino acids. Trimming removed 0 bases at V and 6 bases at J, with 6 bases between. CDR3 in DNA: TGTGCCACCAGCAGAGACGGGTTCAATGAGCAGTTCTTC. It is translated as CATSRDGFNEQFF.

This clone showed up just a few times. The V and J genes are TRBV6-5 and TRBJ1-1; no clear D gene. Germline CDR1 MNHEY, CDR2 SVGAGI. Trimming cost V 8 bases and J 11 bases, with 18 bases left between them. The CDR3 loop spans 12 amino acids. CDR3 loop: CASGLMPGGAFF. The CDR3 DNA sequence: TGTGCCAGCGGCCTCATGCCTGGAGGGGCTTTCTTT.

V and J are TRBV4-2 and TRBJ2-7; D might be TRBD2 (5 bases). The CDR3 spans 17 residues. V dropped 3 bases and J dropped 2 bases, with 20 bases sitting between them. Germline-derived CDR1 and CDR2 are LGHNA and YNFKEQ. The CDR3 nucleotides are TGTGCCAGCAGCCAGTCGGCCGGCGGGTTCCTAACCTACGAGCAGTACTTC. Translation gives CASSQSAGGFLTYEQYF.

This chain uses TRBV4-2 with TRBJ1-3; D is unclear. The V end was cut by 3 bases, the J end by 0 bases, with 15 bases between. The CDR3 extends over 17 amino acids. Looked up from germline, CDR1 is LGHNA and CDR2 is YNFKEQ. CDR3 in DNA: TGTGCCAGCAGCCACCCCGAGGTGGGTACCTCTGGAAACACCATATATTTT. It translates to CASSHPEVGTSGNTIYF.

This sequence joins TRBV6-5 and TRBJ2-7; D is perhaps TRBD2 (6 bases). Trimming left V 7 bases short and J 3 bases short, with 16 bases between. CDR1 and CDR2 (germline): MNHEY, SVGAGI. This CDR3 has 14 residues. The CDR3: CASNPGLPNYEQYF. The CDR3 DNA follows: TGTGCCAGCAATCCGGGACTCCCGAACTACGAGCAGTACTTC.

This chain joins TRBV29-1 and TRBJ2-7; the match to TRBD1 covers 7 bases. Germline assignment: CDR1 SQVTM and CDR2 ANQGSEA. V lost 6 bases and J lost 2; bases outside the gene matches: 4. CDR3 size: 12 residues. In nucleotides, the CDR3 is TGCAGCGTCCAGACAGGGCCCTACGAGCAGTACTTC. Amino acid sequence: CSVQTGPYEQYF.

The genes are TRBV7-9 and TRBJ1-6; possibly TRBD1 for D (5 bases). V lost 2 bases, J lost 10 bases, and 12 bases lay in between. The CDR3 length is 14 residues. From germline, CDR1 is SEHNR and CDR2 FQNEAQ (reference sequence). DNA for the CDR3: TGTGCCAGCAGCTTAACGCAGGGAGGGTCACCCCTCCACTTT. Translating gives CASSLTQGGSPLHF.

The rearrangement links TRBV11-2 to TRBJ1-1, with TRBD1 identical over 8 bases. Germline V lookup: CDR1 SGHAT, CDR2 FQNNGV. The junction had 9 bases not matched to a gene; V was cut back by 2 bases and J by 7 bases. The CDR3 loop spans 15 amino acids. Here the CDR3 reads CASSLRVRGRGEAFF. The CDR3 region has the DNA TGTGCCAGCAGCTTAAGGGTCAGGGGGCGAGGTGAAGCTTTCTTT. The entire variable domain, with the rest obtained from reference TRBV11-2 and TRBJ1-1, is as follows: EAGVAQSPRYKIIEKRQSVAFWCNPISGHATLYWYQQILGQGPKLLIQFQNNGVVDDSQLPKDRFSAERLKGVDSTLKIQPAKLEDSAVYLCASSLRVRGRGEAFFGQGTRLTVV.

The V call is TRBV5-1, the J call TRBJ2-1, with a tentative D call TRBD1 (5 bases). The CDR3 covers 12 residues. The germline V gene encodes CDR1 SGHRS and CDR2 YFSETQ. V lost 0 bases to trimming and J lost 8 bases, with 6 bases between them. The CDR3 sequence: CASSLEGHEQFF. Written as DNA, the CDR3 is TGCGCCAGCAGCTTGGAGGGGCATGAGCAGTTCTTC.

This chain uses TRBV27 with TRBJ1-6; tentatively, D is TRBD1 (5 bases). Germline CDR1 is MNHEY and CDR2 is SMNVEV (reference sequence). The ends were cut back, 2 bases at V and 10 bases at J, with 9 bases in the middle. The CDR3 is 13 amino acids. CDR3 region: CASSLGRASPLHF. In DNA form, the CDR3 reads TGTGCCAGCAGTTTAGGCAGGGCCTCACCCCTCCACTTT.

The rearrangement joins TRBV2 to TRBJ1-1; D ambiguous. Trimming left V 6 bases short and J 4 bases short, with 15 bases between. The CDR3 contains 14 residues. Germline V gives CDR1 SNHLY, CDR2 FYNNEI. The CDR3 sequence is CASSERSLGTEAFF. CDR3 nucleotides: TGTGCCAGCAGCGAGCGGTCTCTCGGCACTGAAGCTTTCTTT. The complete variable domain, with remaining parts taken from reference TRBV2 and TRBJ1-1, reads EPEVTQTPSHQVTQMGQEVILRCVPISNHLYFYWYRQILGQKVEFLVSFYNNEISEKSEIFDDQFSVERPDGSNFTLKIRSTKLEDSAMYFCASSERSLGTEAFFGQGTRLTVV.

The chain links TRBV5-4 to TRBJ2-7; D not certain. Germline assignment: CDR1 SGHNT and CDR2 YYREEE (reference sequence). The CDR3 is made up of 13 amino acids. Trimming took 0 bases from V and 7 from J, leaving 11 bases between them. The CDR3 here is CASSLGGSGEQYF. As DNA, the CDR3 is TGTGCCAGCAGCTTGGGAGGCTCGGGTGAGCAGTACTTC.

The chain joins TRBV4-1 to TRBJ2-5; 10 bases are a match to TRBD2. The V and J ends lost 1 base and 4 bases, in that order; junction bases with no gene match: 0. The CDR3 has 14 residues. The germline V gene encodes CDR1 MGHRA and CDR2 YSYEKL. CDR3 protein: CASSQGLAGETQYF. CDR3 sequence (DNA): TGCGCCAGCAGCCAAGGACTAGCGGGAGAGACCCAGTACTTC.

The chain links TRBV25-1 to TRBJ2-7; D possibly corresponds to TRBD2 (6 bases). V was clipped by 8 bases and J by 4 bases, with 9 bases between them. The CDR3 spans 11 residues. CDR1 is MGHDK and CDR2 is SYGVNS in the germline V gene. The CDR3 is CASGGGYEQYF. The CDR3 DNA follows: TGTGCCAGCGGGGGAGGATACGAGCAGTACTTC.

This clone has only a few counts. The V and J genes are TRBV3-1 (or the pseudogene TRBV3-2) and TRBJ1-5; D is possibly TRBD1 (6 bases). V lost 3 bases and J lost 6, with 18 bases in between. The CDR3 totals 16 residues. Germline CDR1 and CDR2: LGHDT and YNNKEL (reference sequence). The CDR3 reads CASSQQGPGGGQPQHF. The CDR3 nucleotides read TGTGCCAGCAGCCAGCAGGGACCGGGAGGGGGTCAGCCCCAGCATTTT.

The V and J genes are TRBV5-4 and TRBJ2-7; D may be TRBD1 (6 bases). Germline-derived CDR1 and CDR2 are SGHNT and YYREEE (reference sequence). The CDR3 runs to 15 residues. Trimming shortened V by 0 bases and J by 1 base, and 11 bases separated the two germline ends. The CDR3 DNA sequence: TGTGCCAGCAGCTTGGAGGGGGTCAGGTCCTACGAGCAGTACTTC. Its translation is CASSLEGVRSYEQYF.

V is TRBV18 and J is TRBJ1-1; the D is unclear. This CDR3 has 13 amino acids. The V end was cut by 6 bases, the J end by 1 base, with 9 bases between. The V gene's germline CDR1 is KGHSH and CDR2 LQKENI. CDR3 residues: CASSPPGNTEAFF. The CDR3 nucleotides are TGTGCCAGCTCGCCCCCGGGGAACACTGAAGCTTTCTTT. The entire variable domain, with the rest obtained from reference TRBV18 and TRBJ1-1, is as follows: NAGVMQNPRHLVRRRGQEARLRCSPMKGHSHVYWYRQLPEEGLKFMVYLQKENIIDESGMPKERFSAEFPKEGPSILRIQQVVRGDSAAYFCASSPPGNTEAFFGQGTRLTVV.